This T cell receptor beta chain was captured in a study of OX40 agonist ivuxolimab in advanced cancers. The repertoire was sequenced with immunoSEQ multiplex PCR; TCRdb's copy has only in-frame clones and lacks some. This sample carries about 80,000 clones, roughly 86% of them seen once, and the ten largest clones take 20% to 25%. CDR3 length equals 13 residues. Germline values: CDR1 MNHNY, CDR2 SVGAGI (reference sequence). Trimming shortened V by 7 bases and J by 5 bases, and 12 bases separated the two germline ends. This sequence was found in an adult with an advanced solid tumor such as melanoma, head and neck, liver or kidney cancer. The rearrangement uses TRBV6-6 and TRBJ1-5; a possible D gene is TRBD1 (5 bases). The material was CD4+ or CD8+ T cells sorted from blood, obtained in a trial of the OX40 agonist ivuxolimab. In DNA, the CDR3 is TGTGCCAGCAAGGGCCAAGGGGATCAGCCCCAGCATTTT. This encodes CASKGQGDQPQHF.